This TCR beta chain was sequenced during a study of T cells in localized non-small cell lung cancer. Study-wide points: Uninvolved nearby lung showed the greatest T cell clonality, exceeding that found in tumor. Without multi-region sequencing, intratumor heterogeneity could not be excluded. A median of 57 clones ranked among the top 100 in tumor appeared in adjacent lung. Patients showing higher blood T cell density tended to see longer overall survival.

Sequenced by immunoSEQ multiplex PCR; TCRdb stores in-frame clones only, minus some. The sample holds fewer than 50,000 clones, around 83% seen once. Trimming cost V 7 bases and J 1 base; bases outside gene matches: 8. Germline V gene data show CDR1 as MNHEY and CDR2 as SVGAGI. This CDR3 is 15 amino acids long. About this clone: Its antigen is still unknown.

Source: PBMCs, taken before any cancer treatment. This clonotype was sampled from a man between 40 and 70 years old with stage II lung adenocarcinoma. The rearrangement uses TRBV6-5 and TRBJ1-1, with 8 nucleotides matching TRBD1. The CDR3 region has the DNA TGTGCCAGCATAGGCAGGGGGCAAACGAACACTGAAGCTTTCTTT. As protein: CASIGRGQTNTEAFF.